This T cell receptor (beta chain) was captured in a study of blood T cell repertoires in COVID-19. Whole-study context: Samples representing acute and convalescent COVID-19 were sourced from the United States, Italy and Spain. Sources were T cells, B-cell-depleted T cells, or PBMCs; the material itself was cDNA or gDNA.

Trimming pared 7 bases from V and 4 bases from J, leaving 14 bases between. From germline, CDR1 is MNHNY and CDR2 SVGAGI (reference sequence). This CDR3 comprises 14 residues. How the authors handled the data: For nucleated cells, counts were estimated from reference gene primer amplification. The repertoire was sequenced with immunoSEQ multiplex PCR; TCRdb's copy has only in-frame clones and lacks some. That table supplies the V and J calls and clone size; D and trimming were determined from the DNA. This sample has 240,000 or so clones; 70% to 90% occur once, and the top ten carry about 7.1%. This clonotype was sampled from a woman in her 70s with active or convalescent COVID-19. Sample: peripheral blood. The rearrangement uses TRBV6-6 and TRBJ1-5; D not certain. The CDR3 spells CASNQGGPNQPQHF. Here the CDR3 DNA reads TGTGCCAGCAACCAAGGAGGTCCAAATCAGCCCCAGCATTTT.